This T cell receptor beta chain comes out of a study of blood T cell repertoires in COVID-19. On the study more broadly: Specimens from acute and convalescent COVID-19 originated in the United States, Italy and Spain. From T cells, B-cell-depleted T cells, or PBMCs came the material, which was cDNA or gDNA.

Authors' methods: Amplification with reference gene primers provided the estimates of nucleated cell counts. The repertoire was sequenced with immunoSEQ multiplex PCR; TCRdb's copy has only in-frame clones and lacks some. From that table come the V and J calls and clone size; the DNA was used to work out D and trimming. The sample includes 200,000 to 250,000 clones, less than 85% of them seen just once. This CDR3 is 18 amino acids long. V dropped 0 bases and J dropped 1 base, with 18 bases sitting between them. Germline V gives CDR1 SGHAT, CDR2 FQNNGV. The receptor was isolated from an elderly woman with acute or convalescent COVID-19. The sample consisted of peripheral blood. V is TRBV11-2 and J is TRBJ1-2; tentative D call: TRBD1 (5 bases). CDR3 sequence: CASSLDFAGNSFNYGYTF. CDR3 coding DNA: TGTGCCAGCAGCTTAGATTTCGCAGGGAACTCGTTTAACTATGGCTACACCTTC.